This T cell receptor beta chain was captured in a study of Ad26.COV2.S vaccination and SARS-CoV-2 variants (dated by TCRdb to 2020 to 2022). As for the study more broadly: Vaccine-arm donors were drawn from COV1001, a multicentre, randomized, double-blind, placebo-controlled phase I-IIa trial of Ad26.COV2.S in healthy adults. Ad26.COV2.S was given intramuscularly at 5x10^10 or 1x10^11 viral particles, as a single shot or as two shots 56 days apart. TCRbeta repertoire sequencing served as the tool for gauging how specific and how broad the SARS-CoV-2-reactive T cell receptors were following Ad26.COV2.S vaccination. The TCR-sequenced set comprised around 30 samples: around 20 Ad26.COV2.S vaccine recipients, 5 placebo recipients and 8 SARS-CoV-2 convalescent individuals. Trial participants were randomized into five groups of five: low-dose or high-dose Ad26.COV2.S given once or twice, or placebo on both occasions. Investigators remained blinded to trial group allocation during experiments and outcome assessment. Study-level results and caveats: After vaccination, spike-specific CD8+ and CD4+ T cell responses were reported to show substantial breadth. Vaccine and placebo recipients had comparable non-spike TCR breadth, which fits with the vaccine containing only spike. Higher spike-specific TCR breadth was observed in Ad26.COV2.S recipients than in placebo recipients (P = 0.0014). According to the authors, total T cell responses may have been underestimated by the TCR breadth and depth analyses. The study was not powered for comparison of responses between vaccine doses or regimens.

What the treatment or condition label conveys for this sample: about 20 received Ad26.COV2.S at low or high dose, single or two shots; about 5 received placebo; per-sample allocation not given. Repertoires of vaccine and placebo recipients were sequenced from samples collected on day 63 after the first injection. In Cohort 1b, 25 or so adults aged 18-55 years were enrolled at a single site in Boston, USA, between 29 July and 7 August 2020. As a vaccine, Ad26.COV2.S was a replication-incompetent adenovirus type 26 vector that expressed a prefusion-stabilized SARS-CoV-2 spike protein derived from the original Wuhan strain. Including cysteine and phenylalanine, the CDR3 has 16 amino acids. The sequence is cut down to CDR3 DNA, 48 bases in frame from base 1. CDR1 and CDR2 were assigned from the germline V gene as ENHRY and SYGVKD. The germline V end is reduced by 6 bases and the J end by 1 base; junction bases left unmatched: 6.

The immunoSEQ Assay was used to sequence TCRbeta CDR3 regions. After extraction, genomic DNA underwent amplification by bias-controlled multiplex PCR, followed by high-throughput sequencing. The paper's processing steps were these. To quantify the absolute abundance of every unique TCRbeta CDR3 region, sequences were collapsed and filtered. T cell fraction was estimated by normalizing TCRbeta template counts to usable DNA, with usable DNA measured through amplification of reference genes found in all nucleated cells. Repertoire TCRs were annotated as SARS-CoV-2-specific by exact matching of V gene, CDR3 amino acid sequence and J gene to a known reactive TCR set. The reference SARS-CoV-2 TCR set was derived from MIRA and filtered for enrichment in COVID-19-positive ImmuneCODE repertoires, a step that removed public or cross-reactive TCRs. Drawing on the MIRA antigens, annotated TCRs were analysed further at the level of specific ORF or position within ORF. Depth was the summed frequency of annotated unique rearrangements, while breadth was defined as annotated unique rearrangements over total unique productive rearrangements. Two-sided Wilcoxon rank-sum tests were applied when comparing TCR breadth between groups. Held by TCRdb, this immuneACCESS table contains in-frame sequences only and omits some clones. Under half of the omission traces to an unresolved V gene where checked; the cause of the rest is unknown. The V and J calls and clone size are taken from that table; D and trimming were inferred from the DNA. The sample table records roughly 700,000 clones; 80% to 90% of these occur just once. Clones ranked in the top ten supply about 1.5% of the sample.

Comment on this clone: Its antigen target is currently unknown. No base quality information exists; no much larger clone differs at one position.

Here the sequenced sample was peripheral blood, taken in a trial of Ad26.COV2.S vaccine versus placebo. The TCR comes from a person aged 18-60 years who received the Ad26.COV2.S COVID-19 vaccine or a placebo. The rearrangement combines TRBV10-3 with TRBJ2-5, and 12 bases in between align with TRBD2. CDR3 region: CAISLTSGRIQETQYF. The sequenced DNA is TGTGCCATCAGCTTGACTAGCGGGAGAATCCAAGAGACCCAGTACTTC.